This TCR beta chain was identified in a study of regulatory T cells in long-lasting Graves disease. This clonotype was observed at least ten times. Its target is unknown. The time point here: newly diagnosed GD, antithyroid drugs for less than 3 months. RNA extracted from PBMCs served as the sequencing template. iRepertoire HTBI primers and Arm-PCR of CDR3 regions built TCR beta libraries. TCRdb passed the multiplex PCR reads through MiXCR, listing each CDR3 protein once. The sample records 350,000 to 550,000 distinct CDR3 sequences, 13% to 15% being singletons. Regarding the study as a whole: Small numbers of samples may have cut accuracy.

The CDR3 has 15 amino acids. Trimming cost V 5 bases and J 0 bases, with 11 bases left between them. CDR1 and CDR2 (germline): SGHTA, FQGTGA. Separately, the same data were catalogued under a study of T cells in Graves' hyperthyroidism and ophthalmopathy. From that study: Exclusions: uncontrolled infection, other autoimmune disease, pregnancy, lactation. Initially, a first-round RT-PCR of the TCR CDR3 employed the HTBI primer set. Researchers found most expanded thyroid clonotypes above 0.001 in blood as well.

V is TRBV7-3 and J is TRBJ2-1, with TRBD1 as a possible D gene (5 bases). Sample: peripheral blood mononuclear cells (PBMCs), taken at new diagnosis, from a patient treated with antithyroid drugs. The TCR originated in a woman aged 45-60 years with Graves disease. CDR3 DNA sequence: TGTGCCAGCAGCACCCGACAGAGCTCCTACAATGAGCAGTTCTTC. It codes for CASSTRQSSYNEQFF.